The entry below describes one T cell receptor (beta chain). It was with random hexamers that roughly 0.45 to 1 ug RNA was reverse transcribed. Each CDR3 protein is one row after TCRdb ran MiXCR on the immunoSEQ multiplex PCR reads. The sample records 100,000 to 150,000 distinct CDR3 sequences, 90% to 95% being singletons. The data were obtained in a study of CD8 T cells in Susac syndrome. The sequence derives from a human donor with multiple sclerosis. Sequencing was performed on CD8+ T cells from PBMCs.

The CDR3 bases are TGCGCCAGCAGCCAAGAGGGCAGCGGCTACTCCTACGAGCAGTACTTC. Protein product: CASSQEGSGYSYEQYF. This chain joins TRBV4-1 and TRBJ2-7, with D perhaps matching TRBD2 (5 bases). The CDR3 runs to 16 residues. CDR1 and CDR2 (germline): MGHRA, YSYEKL. V lost 0 bases and J lost 0, with 12 bases in between.